A single sample gave rise to the 5 T cell receptor beta chains below, sequenced in a study of vaccination and CD4 T cells after COVID-19. Oncomine TCR Beta short-read sequencing was applied to DNA from cultured CD4+ T cells. TCRdb recomputed calls from the PCR reads with MiXCR, one row per CDR3 protein. The sample includes roughly 6,500 distinct CDR3 sequences, roughly a quarter of them seen just once. Their target antigens are unknown. Sample treatment: roughly 10-day PBMC culture with coronavirus spike peptide pools or control peptides (ViraFEST assay). The collection of CD4+ T cells from the unexposed donor took place before the COVID-19 pandemic (2011-2018). The sequenced material came from CD4+ T cells from blood, cultured in vitro. The receptors were gathered from a human donor in good health.

Only a few counts were recorded for this clonotype. The V and J genes are TRBV20-1 and TRBJ1-1, with a tentative D call TRBD1 (6 bases). Germline loops: CDR1 DFQATT, CDR2 SNEGSKA (reference sequence). This CDR3 has 13 amino acids. Trimming left V 6 bases short and J 0 bases short, with 11 bases between. In DNA form, the CDR3 reads TGCAGTGCCCCCGGACAGATGAACACTGAAGCTTTCTTT. Translated, it gives CSAPGQMNTEAFF.

The V call is TRBV6-4, the J call TRBJ1-5; D call uncertain. The CDR3 has 13 amino acids. The ends were cut back, 3 bases at V and 3 bases at J, with 6 bases in the middle. In germline, CDR1 is MRHNA, CDR2 SNTAGT. The DNA for the CDR3 is TGTGCCAGCAGTGAAGCAATCAATCAGCCCCAGCATTTT. Translating gives CASSEAINQPQHF.

This clonotype was seen a handful of times. This sequence joins TRBV18 and TRBJ2-7; TRBD1 or TRBD2 may be the D gene (6 bases each). Germline loops: CDR1 KGHSH, CDR2 LQKENI. The CDR3 loop spans 16 amino acids. The V end lost 3 bases, the J end lost 2 bases, and 17 bases lay between the germline ends. The CDR3 sequence: CASSPTGAAGTYEQYF. The CDR3 region has the DNA TGTGCCAGCTCACCCACGGGGGCAGCTGGGACCTACGAGCAGTACTTC.

This clonotype showed up just a few times. The rearrangement uses TRBV6-1 and TRBJ1-1, with D hard to call. Germline lookup yields CDR1 MNHNS and CDR2 SASEGT. Trimming stripped 1 base from V and 4 bases from J, with 7 bases between. The CDR3 loop spans 13 amino acids. CDR3 protein: CASSEGGTTEAFF. The CDR3 DNA reads TGTGCCAGCAGTGAAGGGGGAACCACTGAAGCTTTCTTT.

The gene calls are TRBV30 and TRBJ1-1; D possibly corresponds to TRBD1 (5 bases). The CDR3 runs 15 residues. The V gene's germline CDR1 is GTSNPN and CDR2 SVGIG (reference sequence). The V end lost 2 bases, the J end lost 3 bases, and 16 bases lay between the germline ends. In DNA, the CDR3 is TGTGCCTGGAGTACCTTATGGGGCCGCTACACTGAAGCTTTCTTT. Its protein is CAWSTLWGRYTEAFF.